The 25 T cell receptor beta chains reported below all come from one sample, sequenced in a study of blood T cells in healthy people across ages. A J-beta primer mix and a sample-barcoded 5' primer were used in a second PCR of about 7 to 12 cycles. Each CDR3 protein gets one entry after TCRdb re-called the 5' RACE reads with MiXCR. This repertoire shows fewer than 750,000 distinct CDR3 sequences, roughly 48% found once; its top ten account for approximately 23%. The sample taken for sequencing was blood. All receptors come from a man older than 75 in good health.

The chain is built from TRBV5-1 and TRBJ2-7; 7 bases agree with TRBD2. CDR1 and CDR2 (germline): SGHRS, YFSETQ. The V and J ends lost 0 bases and 3 bases, in that order; junction bases with no gene match: 6. This CDR3 is 15 amino acids long. The CDR3 coding sequence is TGCGCCAGCAGCTTGGAGGGCGGGAGCGGCTACGAGCAGTACTTC. It codes for CASSLEGGSGYEQYF.

The chain employs TRBV2 and TRBJ2-4; no definite D call. The closer fit of TRBJ2-7 to the DNA end suggests the J call may be wrong. Germline lookup yields CDR1 SNHLY and CDR2 FYNNEI. This CDR3 region has 14 residues. As DNA, the CDR3 is TGTGCCAGCAGTGAGAGTGTTGGCGGCTACGAGCAGTACTTC. Translated: CASSESVGGYEQYF.

The chain couples TRBV25-1 to TRBJ2-3; D uncertain. The CDR3 contains 12 residues. The V gene lost 1 base and the J gene lost 7 bases, with 6 bases spanning the gap. Germline V gene sequence: CDR1 MGHDK, CDR2 SYGVNS. The CDR3 region has the DNA TGTGCCAGCAGTGAATCTTGGTATACGCAGTATTTT. Translated: CASSESWYTQYF.

V and J are TRBV20-1 and TRBJ2-7, with 10 bases aligning to TRBD2. Germline loops: CDR1 DFQATT, CDR2 SNEGSKA (reference sequence). The junction had 8 bases not matched to a gene; V was cut back by 3 bases and J by 6 bases. This CDR3 is 14 amino acids long. CDR3 residues: CSARVLAGSGEQYF. DNA for the CDR3: TGCAGTGCTAGGGTACTAGCGGGATCAGGCGAGCAGTACTTC.

V and J are TRBV6-5 and TRBJ2-4; D perhaps matches TRBD2 (6 bases). The CDR3 is 15 residues long. In germline, CDR1 is MNHEY, CDR2 SVGAGI. Trimming took 2 bases from V and 6 from J, leaving 14 bases between them. The CDR3 DNA follows: TGTGCCAGCAGTTACATGGGGGGTTTGGGAAACATTCAGTACTTC. It encodes CASSYMGGLGNIQYF.

There are many counts of this clonotype. The J gene is TRBJ2-1, the V gene TRBV2; 7 bases line up with TRBD2. After removal of 6 bases from V and 3 bases from J, the junction contained 8 bases not matched to a gene. The CDR3 is made up of 15 amino acids. CDR1 is SNHLY and CDR2 is FYNNEI in the germline V gene. The CDR3 nucleotides are TGTGCCAGCAGCGTCTCGGGCGGGAGCTACAATGAGCAGTTCTTC. This gives the protein CASSVSGGSYNEQFF. Full variable domain (rest looked up from reference TRBV2 and TRBJ2-1): EPEVTQTPSHQVTQMGQEVILRCVPISNHLYFYWYRQILGQKVEFLVSFYNNEISEKSEIFDDQFSVERPDGSNFTLKIRSTKLEDSAMYFCASSVSGGSYNEQFFGPGTRLTVL.

This clonotype was seen once. The CDR3: CSVGAGGGGTQETQFF. CDR3 nucleotide sequence: TGCAGCGTTGGTGCGGGAGGAGGTGGGACACAAGAGACCCAGTTCTTC. The rearrangement uses TRBV29-1 and TRBJ2-1, with TRBD2 matching over 8 bases. Germline V gene sequence: CDR1 SQVTM, CDR2 ANQGSEA. V dropped 4 bases and J dropped 13; count of bases not matched to a gene: 21. The CDR3 loop spans 16 amino acids.

Of note for this clonotype: One end of the junction varies from germline; a read error may be responsible. V usage is TRBV30 and J usage is TRBJ2-1, with TRBD1 identical over 7 bases. CDR1 and CDR2 from the germline V gene are GTSNPN and SVGIG (reference sequence). The CDR3 length is 13 residues. The CDR3 DNA sequence: TGTGCCTGGAGTGAGGGGGCCTACAAGGAGCAGTTCTTC. This gives the protein CAWSEGAYKEQFF.

This clonotype was observed a few times. The rearrangement uses TRBV5-5 and TRBJ2-3; possibly TRBD1 for D (7 bases). V shed 0 bases and J shed 0 bases, with 11 bases lying between them. The germline CDR1 and CDR2 sequences are SGHKS and YYEKEE (reference sequence). This CDR3 region has 16 residues. The CDR3 protein is CASSLGQGGSTDTQYF. In DNA, the CDR3 is TGTGCCAGCAGCTTGGGCCAGGGGGGAAGCACAGATACGCAGTATTTT.

The genes are TRBV29-1 and TRBJ2-1; 9 bases match TRBD1. Germline CDR1 reads SQVTM; CDR2 reads ANQGSEA. The CDR3 totals 14 residues. With 1 base clipped from V and 8 bases from J, the junction kept 6 bases outside the gene matches. This CDR3 is CSVEVGTGTDEQFF. DNA of the CDR3: TGCAGCGTTGAAGTAGGGACAGGGACCGATGAGCAGTTCTTC.

The V and J genes are TRBV20-1 and TRBJ2-3; TRBD2 agrees at 11 bases. V lost 3 bases and J lost 3; bases outside the gene matches: 14. Germline V gene lookup returns CDR1 DFQATT and CDR2 SNEGSKA (reference sequence). The CDR3 sequence is 18 residues long. CDR3 DNA sequence: TGCAGTGCTAGTCGTAGCGGGGGGGCTCTCTCAGTGACAGATACGCAGTATTTT. Its protein is CSASRSGGALSVTDTQYF.

CDR3 region: CASSFVPGELFF. CDR3 coding DNA: TGTGCCAGCAGTTTTGTTCCCGGGGAGCTGTTTTTT. V is TRBV28 and J is TRBJ2-2, with D unresolved. V lost 3 bases to trimming and J lost 6 bases, with 5 bases between them. CDR1 MDHEN and CDR2 SYDVKM come from the germline V gene. The length of the CDR3 is 12 residues.

This chain connects TRBV29-1 to TRBJ2-1; 7 nucleotides match TRBD2. This CDR3 region has 14 residues. Germline assignment: CDR1 SQVTM and CDR2 ANQGSEA. Losses at the gene ends were 5 bases for V and 7 bases for J; bases not matched to a gene: 11. The CDR3 nucleotides read TGCAGCGTTAGGAGTTGGCGCGGGAGAAATGAGCAGTTCTTC. Translation: CSVRSWRGRNEQFF.

Notes on this clonotype: At one end the junction does not follow the germline gene, possibly because of a read error. The chain has TRBV20-1 and TRBJ2-3, with D possibly matching TRBD2 (5 bases). Per the germline V gene, CDR1 is DFQATT and CDR2 is SNEGSKA (reference sequence). This CDR3 has 12 residues. The CDR3 spells CSADSGLDTRYF. The CDR3 DNA sequence: TGCAGTGCTGATTCGGGATTAGATACGCGGTATTTT.

This chain uses TRBV20-1 with TRBJ2-3; TRBD2 agrees at 7 bases. CDR1 DFQATT and CDR2 SNEGSKA come from the germline V gene (reference sequence). J lost 3 bases, V lost 5 bases, and 8 bases had no gene match. There are 14 residues in the CDR3. The CDR3 loop reads CSASGGGMTDTQYF. CDR3 in DNA: TGCAGTGCTTCCGGCGGGGGAATGACAGATACGCAGTATTTT.

This clonotype was detected only once. The chain recombines TRBV29-1 with TRBJ2-7, with 14 nucleotides matching TRBD2. The CDR3 runs 15 residues. CDR1 SQVTM and CDR2 ANQGSEA come from the germline V gene. J was trimmed by 3 bases and V by 7 bases; bases with no gene match: 8. The CDR3 DNA reads TGCAGCGCCAAAACAGGGACTAGCGGGAGCTACGAGCAGTACTTC. The encoded protein is CSAKTGTSGSYEQYF.

The rearrangement uses TRBV12-3 or TRBV12-4 and TRBJ2-3; D ambiguous. V was clipped by 4 bases and J by 7 bases, with 9 bases between them. This CDR3 is 12 amino acids long. This chain's CDR3 is CASSSTRNTQYF. The CDR3 coding sequence is TGTGCCAGCAGTTCTACCAGAAATACGCAGTATTTT.

The chain links TRBV7-2 to TRBJ2-7; D is unclear. Germline CDR1 is SGHTA and CDR2 is FQGNSA. The CDR3 consists of 14 residues. V lost 1 base and J lost 7, with 14 bases in between. Written as DNA, the CDR3 is TGTGCCAGCAGCTTAGATCAGGACCGAGCGGAGCAGTACTTC. This codes for CASSLDQDRAEQYF. Using reference TRBV7-2 and TRBJ2-7 for the parts outside the CDR3, the full variable domain is GAGVSQSPSNKVTEKGKDVELRCDPISGHTALYWYRQSLGQGLEFLIYFQGNSAPDKSGLPSDRFSAERTGGSVSTLTIQRTQQEDSAVYLCASSLDQDRAEQYFGPGTRLTVT.

This clonotype was observed a handful of times. This chain uses TRBV20-1 with TRBJ2-7; D is uncertain. The germline V gene encodes CDR1 DFQATT and CDR2 SNEGSKA (reference sequence). The CDR3 is made up of 11 amino acids. V gave up 5 bases and J gave up 4 bases, with 9 bases separating them. The CDR3 protein is CSAYWAYEQYF. The CDR3 DNA sequence: TGCAGTGCTTATTGGGCGTACGAGCAGTACTTC.

As DNA, the CDR3 is TGCGCCAGCAGTACAACGGGATCTCTCGTCGGCGGCTACACCTTC. Translating it yields CASSTTGSLVGGYTF. The chain links TRBV5-1 to TRBJ1-2; D is undetermined. The CDR3 totals 15 residues. Germline CDR1 SGHRS, CDR2 YFSETQ. V gave up 5 bases and J gave up 8 bases, with 22 bases separating them.

This clonotype was picked up many times. This chain connects TRBV6-6 to TRBJ1-4, with 9 bases lining up with TRBD1. V was pared by 7 bases and J by 7 bases, with 10 bases of the junction left unmatched. The CDR3 covers 15 residues. Per germline, CDR1 MNHNY and CDR2 SVGAGI (reference sequence). CDR3 region: CASTLGQGLGEKLFF. In DNA form, the CDR3 reads TGTGCCAGCACCCTCGGACAGGGGTTAGGTGAAAAACTGTTTTTT.

The rearrangement joins TRBV7-9 to TRBJ2-7; TRBD1 agrees at 9 bases. With V trimmed by 5 bases and J by 3 bases, 14 bases remained unmatched. Germline CDR1 and CDR2: SEHNR and FQNEAQ (reference sequence). CDR3 length equals 17 residues. The CDR3 DNA sequence: TGTGCCAGCAGCCTTGACAGGGGGGGACCGTCGGTCTACGAGCAGTACTTC. It is translated as CASSLDRGGPSVYEQYF.

The chain has TRBV20-1 and TRBJ2-5, with 13 bases fitting TRBD2. The CDR3 is 17 amino acids. After removal of 6 bases from V and 6 bases from J, the junction contained 16 bases not matched to a gene. CDR1 DFQATT and CDR2 SNEGSKA come from the germline V gene (reference sequence). The CDR3 reads CSASEGTSGMVRKTQYF. As DNA, the CDR3 is TGCAGTGCCAGTGAAGGGACTAGCGGGATGGTTAGAAAGACCCAGTACTTC.

This clonotype was seen a few times. The chain recombines TRBV6-6 with TRBJ1-1; D is unresolved. The CDR3 covers 13 residues. Trimming pared 5 bases from V and 5 bases from J, leaving 12 bases between. CDR1 is MNHNY and CDR2 is SVGAGI in the germline V gene (reference sequence). The CDR3 DNA reads TGTGCCAGCAGTGACGATGGGTTAACTGAAGCTTTCTTT. This encodes CASSDDGLTEAFF.

This chain links TRBV15 with TRBJ1-5, with D possibly being TRBD1 (5 bases). There are 15 residues in the CDR3. With 0 bases removed from V and 5 bases from J, the gap between germline ends came to 11 bases. Germline V gives CDR1 LNHNV, CDR2 YYDKDF (reference sequence). CDR3 sequence (DNA): TGTGCCACCAGCAGAGATAACAGGAACTATCAGCCCCAGCATTTT. Protein product: CATSRDNRNYQPQHF.